A selection of T cell receptor beta chains follows, all from one sample in a study of T cells in Graves' hyperthyroidism and ophthalmopathy. TCRdb recomputed calls from the multiplex PCR reads with MiXCR, one row per CDR3 protein. The sample has around 350,000 distinct CDR3 sequences, around 13% seen once; the top ten hold 9.2%. Sequencing used blood. These receptors were taken from a woman aged 18-29 years with Graves' hyperthyroidism. Both conserved end residues are part of each CDR3. Clone size is stated in some rows and not others, as once, few, many or a class when expanded.

>TRBJ1-4|NA|TRBV19
CASRTQTNEKLFF
>TRBJ2-3|many|TRBV6-1
CASSQMDDTDTQYF
>TRBJ2-3|few|TRBV5-6
CASSLETGGRADTQYF
>TRBJ2-3|many|TRBV6-2/TRBV6-3
CASSWIWTGTDTQYF
>TRBJ1-2|many|TRBV18
CASSTGHHYGYTF
>TRBJ2-1|many|TRBV7-8
CASSWDFLYLNEQFF
>TRBJ2-7|many|TRBV6-5
CASSYGPGSPYEQYF
>TRBJ2-7|many|TRBV3-2
CASSQLSSYEQYF
>TRBJ1-5|many|TRBV30
CAWTTGGHNQPQHF
>TRBJ2-3|many|TRBV29-1
CSAKGGTTSTDTQYF
>TRBJ1-6|many|TRBV20-1
CSARVGGPYNSPLHF
>TRBJ1-1|many|TRBV20-1
CSASGGGMNTEAFF
>TRBJ1-4|many|TRBV7-2
CASSSRGGEKLFF
>TRBJ2-7|few|TRBV7-2
CANSFKGSSYEQYF
>TRBJ1-1|many|TRBV2
CASSFRGGVNTEAFF
>TRBJ2-4|many|TRBV5-1
CASSLEPSGEGKYF
>TRBJ2-6|NA|TRBV6-5
CASSYSIRGQTSGANVLTF
>TRBJ2-7|many|TRBV12-3/TRBV12-4
CASSPWGTGGYEQYF
>TRBJ2-7|few|TRBV4-2
CASSQAPGTGGSEQYF
>TRBJ2-1|many|TRBV28
CASSLIWTGGNEQFF
>TRBJ2-1|many|TRBV7-3
CASSRGQGRDNEQFF
>TRBJ1-1|NA|TRBV19
CASRAVDSMNTEAFF
>TRBJ1-1|NA|TRBV19
CASSFPRVGENTEAFF
>TRBJ2-7|many|TRBV7-2
CASSGPYISGSRYEQYF
>TRBJ2-1|many|TRBV20-1
CSARRLAYAYNEQFF
>TRBJ2-1|many|TRBV12-3/TRBV12-4
CASSLGEARRGYNEQFF